Following are 30 T cell receptor beta chains from one sample sequenced in a study of cytomegalovirus exposure and HLA in healthy donors. The PCR ran on 60 Vbeta and 13 Jbeta primers. Produced via immunoSEQ multiplex PCR; TCRdb's table is partial and in-frame only. Of 150,000 or so clones in the sample, roughly 70% are singletons; the top ten hold roughly 6.6%. Sequencing used PBMCs. The source of these receptors is a man aged 30 to 39 in good health and CMV-seronegative.

The chain has TRBV6-1 and TRBJ2-7; TRBD1 aligns across 9 bases. The CDR3 has 14 residues. The trim removed 8 bases at V and 3 bases at J, leaving 8 bases unmatched. CDR1 MNHNS and CDR2 SASEGT come from the germline V gene. CDR3 in DNA: TGTGCCAGCTGGACAGGGGATTCCAGCTACGAGCAGTACTTC. Its protein product is CASWTGDSSYEQYF.

The rearrangement joins TRBV7-9 to TRBJ1-2, with D unclear. Germline CDR1 and CDR2: SEHNR and FQNEAQ (reference sequence). The CDR3 consists of 12 residues. V gave up 5 bases and J gave up 5 bases, with 9 bases separating them. The CDR3 DNA reads as TGTGCCAGCAGCCCCCAACTGTATGGCTACACCTTC. Translating it yields CASSPQLYGYTF.

The chain combines TRBV28 with TRBJ2-2, with 7 positions matching TRBD2. Germline V gene data show CDR1 as MDHEN and CDR2 as SYDVKM. V lost 0 bases to trimming and J lost 7 bases; unmatched junction nucleotides: 5. The length of the CDR3 is 15 residues. The CDR3 DNA follows: TGTGCCAGCAGTTTATGGGGCACGGGGGGCGGGGAGCTGTTTTTT. Translation gives CASSLWGTGGGELFF. The variable domain in full, with the rest retrieved from reference TRBV28 and TRBJ2-2, is DVKVTQSSRYLVKRTGEKVFLECVQDMDHENMFWYRQDPGLGLRLIYFSYDVKMKEKGDIPEGYSVSREKKERFSLILESASTNQTSMYLCASSLWGTGGGELFFGEGSRLTVL.

The chain links TRBV2 to TRBJ1-6, with D unclear. The CDR3 runs to 14 residues. Germline CDR1 and CDR2: SNHLY and FYNNEI. The germline V and J ends were trimmed by 2 bases and 10 bases, with 12 bases remaining between them. The CDR3 here is CASSENSGYSPLHF. The CDR3, as DNA: TGTGCCAGCAGTGAAAATTCGGGGTACTCACCCCTCCACTTT.

This rearrangement joins TRBV27 to TRBJ1-6; D is perhaps TRBD1 (5 bases). With 7 bases removed from V and 10 bases from J, the gap between germline ends came to 14 bases. In germline, CDR1 is MNHEY, CDR2 SMNVEV (reference sequence). The CDR3 contains 13 residues. The CDR3 DNA reads as TGTGCCAGCACCCAAGGGGTAGGATCACCCCTCCACTTT. Its protein product is CASTQGVGSPLHF.

This clone appeared a few times. This rearrangement joins TRBV2 to TRBJ1-5; 10 nucleotides align to TRBD1. The germline gives CDR1 SNHLY, CDR2 FYNNEI. V lost 4 bases, J lost 5 bases, and 2 bases stayed unmatched. The CDR3 spans 14 residues. CDR3: CASSGTGGDQPQHF. CDR3 DNA: TGTGCCAGCAGTGGGACAGGGGGAGATCAGCCCCAGCATTTT.

The J gene is TRBJ2-5, the V gene TRBV11-3, with 9 nucleotides matching TRBD1. Trimming took 5 bases from V and 11 from J; bases not matched to a gene: 9. The CDR3 covers 13 residues. The germline gives CDR1 SGHNT, CDR2 YENEEA. The CDR3 DNA sequence: TGTGCCAGCAGCGCCGGGACAGGGAGGGAGCAGTACTTC. Translation gives CASSAGTGREQYF.

The chain joins TRBV7-8 to TRBJ2-4; 7 bases are a match to TRBD1. The CDR3 has 17 amino acids. V gave up 3 bases and J gave up 0 bases; unmatched junction bases: 8. Germline loops: CDR1 SGHVS, CDR2 FQNEAQ. This chain's CDR3 is CASSFSSQGVAKNIQYF. CDR3 nucleotide sequence: TGTGCCAGCAGCTTTTCCAGCCAGGGGGTAGCCAAAAACATTCAGTACTTC.

This clone occurred a few times. CDR3 region: CASSRLGITDTQYF. CDR3 coding DNA: TGTGCCAGCAGCCGACTCGGGATCACAGATACGCAGTATTTT. The chain has TRBV9 and TRBJ2-3; D might be TRBD2 (5 bases). The germline CDR1 and CDR2 sequences are SGDLS and YYNGEE. The CDR3 has 14 amino acids. V lost 4 bases, J lost 2 bases, and 11 bases lay in between.

This clone was found a few times. The V call is TRBV2, the J call TRBJ1-5, with no clear D. Germline V CDR1 and CDR2: SNHLY, FYNNEI. This CDR3 is built from 13 residues. V dropped 7 bases and J dropped 0 bases, with 7 bases sitting between them. The CDR3 DNA reads TGTGCCAGCACAGGATTTAGCAATCAGCCCCAGCATTTT. Its protein product is CASTGFSNQPQHF.

This chain joins TRBV7-2 and TRBJ1-5; D uncertain. The V end was cut by 1 base, the J end by 7 bases, with 14 bases between. The length of the CDR3 is 15 residues. Germline CDR1 SGHTA, CDR2 FQGNSA. CDR3 in amino acids: CASSLGRAPGQPQHF. The DNA of the CDR3 is TGTGCCAGCAGCTTAGGTCGGGCGCCGGGACAGCCCCAGCATTTT. Using reference TRBV7-2 and TRBJ1-5 for the parts outside the CDR3, the full variable domain is GAGVSQSPSNKVTEKGKDVELRCDPISGHTALYWYRQSLGQGLEFLIYFQGNSAPDKSGLPSDRFSAERTGGSVSTLTIQRTQQEDSAVYLCASSLGRAPGQPQHFGDGTRLSIL.

The chain recombines TRBV11-2 with TRBJ2-5, with 7 bases matching TRBD2. The J call is doubtful: the DNA matches TRBJ2-7 better. This CDR3 has 14 residues. Germline CDR1 is SGHAT and CDR2 is FQNNGV. CDR3 nucleotide sequence: TGTGCCAGCAGGGCCGTGAGGGAGGGTTACGAGCAGTACTTC. It is translated as CASRAVREGYEQYF.

V usage is TRBV28 and J usage is TRBJ2-7, with TRBD2 matching 8 bases. From germline, CDR1 is MDHEN and CDR2 SYDVKM. Trimming cost V 6 bases and J 7 bases; bases outside gene matches: 11. This CDR3 region has 14 residues. CDR3 protein: CASSLGGGGKEQYF. For the CDR3, the DNA is TGTGCCAGCAGCCTCGGGGGGGGTGGCAAAGAGCAGTACTTC.

This chain joins TRBV11-3 and TRBJ1-1; no definite D call. With 4 bases removed from V and 4 bases from J, the gap between germline ends came to 10 bases. The CDR3 length is 13 residues. Germline values: CDR1 SGHNT, CDR2 YENEEA. The CDR3 coding sequence is TGTGCCAGCAGCTCCTCCTATAGCACTGAAGCTTTCTTT. Amino acids: CASSSSYSTEAFF.

This clone was counted only a few times. J is TRBJ2-5 and V is TRBV5-1; TRBD2 matches at 13 bases. This CDR3 spans 17 amino acids. J gave up 4 bases and V 2 bases, and 8 bases lay outside the gene matches. The germline CDR1 and CDR2 sequences are SGHRS and YFSETQ. DNA for the CDR3: TGCGCCAGCAGCTTTGGACTAGCGGGAGTGTGGGGAGAGACCCAGTACTTC. It codes for CASSFGLAGVWGETQYF. Full variable domain (outside the CDR3, taken from reference TRBV5-1 and TRBJ2-5): KAGVTQTPRYLIKTRGQQVTLSCSPISGHRSVSWYQQTPGQGLQFLFEYFSETQRNKGNFPGRFSGRQFSNSRSEMNVSTLELGDSALYLCASSFGLAGVWGETQYFGPGTRLLVL.

The chain is built from TRBV2 and TRBJ1-5; D may be TRBD1 (6 bases). Trimming left V 6 bases short and J 2 bases short, with 11 bases between. Germline lookup yields CDR1 SNHLY and CDR2 FYNNEI. The CDR3 sequence is 14 residues long. CDR3 nucleotide sequence: TGTGCCAGCAGCGGGACACGAGGCAATCAGCCCCAGCATTTT. Its protein is CASSGTRGNQPQHF.

The chain carries TRBV9 and TRBJ2-1; 8 bases are shared with TRBD2. The V and J ends lost 0 bases and 8 bases, in that order; junction bases with no gene match: 4. Germline CDR1 reads SGDLS; CDR2 reads YYNGEE. The CDR3 is 14 amino acids. Here the CDR3 reads CASSVVSGGDEQFF. The CDR3 nucleotides are TGTGCCAGCAGCGTAGTGAGCGGGGGTGATGAGCAGTTCTTC.

This chain joins TRBV6-4 and TRBJ2-7; 16 nucleotides match TRBD2. V gave up 8 bases and J gave up 6 bases; unmatched junction bases: 13. The CDR3 length is 17 residues. Germline loops: CDR1 MRHNA, CDR2 SNTAGT. The CDR3 DNA reads as TGTGCCAGCCCCGACGGGACTAGCGGGGGGGCCTTGGGCGAGCAGTACTTC. The encoded protein is CASPDGTSGGALGEQYF.

The V gene is TRBV11-3, the J gene TRBJ2-2; tentative D call: TRBD2 (5 bases). The CDR3 sequence is 16 residues long. CDR1 and CDR2 (germline): SGHNT, YENEEA. Trimming pared 1 base from V and 1 base from J, leaving 10 bases between. CDR3 residues: CASSLVRGLNTGELFF. The CDR3 bases are TGTGCCAGCAGCTTAGTTCGAGGGCTGAACACCGGGGAGCTGTTTTTT.

The rearrangement links TRBV5-8 to TRBJ2-2; D might be TRBD1 (5 bases). The CDR3 has 15 amino acids. V lost 4 bases to trimming and J lost 2 bases, with 12 bases between them. Germline V gene data show CDR1 as SGHTS and CDR2 as YDEGEE. Written as DNA, the CDR3 is TGTGCCAGCAGCAGTACGACAGTTAACACCGGGGAGCTGTTTTTT. This translates into CASSSTTVNTGELFF.

The rearrangement joins TRBV27 to TRBJ1-5; 9 bases fit TRBD1. The CDR3 sequence is 13 residues long. Germline CDR1 reads MNHEY; CDR2 reads SMNVEV (reference sequence). V was pared by 6 bases and J by 5 bases, with 2 bases of the junction left unmatched. CDR3 protein: CASSWDRDQPQHF. The CDR3 nucleotides read TGTGCCAGCAGCTGGGACAGGGATCAGCCCCAGCATTTT.

The CDR3 sequence is CASALGSNNSPLHF. In DNA, the CDR3 is TGTGCCAGCGCCTTAGGGAGCAATAATTCACCCCTCCACTTT. This chain uses TRBV6-5 with TRBJ1-6, with D unclear. The germline CDR1 and CDR2 sequences are MNHEY and SVGAGI. The V end was cut by 8 bases, the J end by 5 bases, with 13 bases between. This CDR3 comprises 14 residues.

The chain is built from TRBV14 and TRBJ2-2; 10 bases align to TRBD2. V lost 0 bases, J lost 2 bases, and 6 bases stayed unmatched. This CDR3 comprises 18 residues. Germline CDR1 is SGHDN and CDR2 is FVKESK. CDR3 sequence reads: CASSQDLLAGLNTGELFF. In DNA, the CDR3 is TGTGCCAGCAGCCAAGATCTACTAGCGGGACTTAACACCGGGGAGCTGTTTTTT.

The chain combines TRBV2 with TRBJ1-3, with D tentatively TRBD1 (5 bases). There are 14 residues in the CDR3. The germline V gene has CDR1 SNHLY and CDR2 FYNNEI. V shed 2 bases and J shed 3 bases, with 8 bases lying between them. In DNA form, the CDR3 reads TGTGCCAGCAGTGAACAAGGGGTTGGAAACACCATATATTTT. Translating it yields CASSEQGVGNTIYF.

This chain links TRBV21-1 with TRBJ2-7; the table gives TRBD1 as D, unverified against the DNA. TRBV21-1 is noted as a pseudogene. CDR3 length equals 16 residues. CDR3 amino acids: CARPDRSSTIAYEQYF. The CDR3 DNA follows: TGTGCCAGACCCGACAGGTCCTCAACGATAGCCTACGAGCAGTACTTC.

As to this clone: Additional DNA sequences in this sample encode the identical CDR3. V usage is TRBV5-1 and J usage is TRBJ2-7; TRBD2 is a possible D gene (6 bases). The CDR3 sequence is 15 residues long. The germline V and J ends were trimmed by 3 bases and 4 bases, with 17 bases remaining between them. Germline-derived CDR1 and CDR2 are SGHRS and YFSETQ. The CDR3 DNA sequence: TGCGCCAGCAGCTCGACGCCTAGCGAGACTTACGAGCAGTACTTC. Its translation is CASSSTPSETYEQYF.

The rearrangement joins TRBV18 to TRBJ2-1; D is ambiguous. V dropped 6 bases and J dropped 8 bases, with 11 bases sitting between them. Germline lookup yields CDR1 KGHSH and CDR2 LQKENI. This CDR3 is built from 12 residues. Here the CDR3 DNA reads TGTGCCAGCTCCCGCATCTCAGATGAGCAGTTCTTC. Its translation is CASSRISDEQFF.

The chain carries TRBV9 and TRBJ1-1; perhaps TRBD1 as D (6 bases). There are 14 residues in the CDR3. CDR1 and CDR2 from the germline V gene are SGDLS and YYNGEE. The V and J ends lost 4 bases and 1 base respectively, with 11 bases between them. The CDR3, as DNA: TGTGCCAGCAGCCTCGAGGACAGGAACACTGAAGCTTTCTTT. The encoded protein is CASSLEDRNTEAFF.

This chain uses TRBV7-3 with TRBJ2-7, with a weak D call TRBD1 (6 bases). Germline V gene data show CDR1 as SGHTA and CDR2 as FQGTGA. Trimming pared 4 bases from V and 5 bases from J, leaving 12 bases between. This CDR3 comprises 13 residues. CDR3 coding DNA: TGTGCCAGCAGCTGGCAGGGGTGGGACGAGCAGTACTTC. Translating gives CASSWQGWDEQYF.

The chain couples TRBV6-5 to TRBJ1-1; D uncertain. Germline CDR1 MNHEY, CDR2 SVGAGI. V was cut by 6 bases and J by 4 bases, with 18 bases left in between. This CDR3 region has 15 residues. In DNA form, the CDR3 reads TGTGCCAGCAGAGAAACGGGAGGGTTGAGCACTGAAGCTTTCTTT. As protein: CASRETGGLSTEAFF.